The source of this TCR beta chain is a study of neoadjuvant anti-PD-1 for oral cavity cancer. Germline V gene lookup returns CDR1 PRHDT and CDR2 FYEKMQ (reference sequence). The CDR3 is 16 residues long. V was cut by 0 bases and J by 5 bases, with 13 bases left in between. Profiled with immunoSEQ multiplex PCR; TCRdb holds only in-frame clones, not every one. The sample consists of roughly 13,000 clones, 55% to 80% of them appearing once. The material was PBMCs, obtained before nivolumab (anti-PD-1) treatment. The chain combines TRBV13 with TRBJ2-2, with a possible D match to TRBD1 (6 bases). The sequence derives from a person between 40 and 85 years old with oral cavity squamous cell carcinoma. For the CDR3, the DNA is TGTGCCAGCAGCTTAGGAGGCAGGGGTCGGACCGGGGAGCTGTTTTTT. As protein: CASSLGGRGRTGELFF. The whole variable domain, remainder taken from reference TRBV13 and TRBJ2-2, is AAGVIQSPRHLIKEKRETATLKCYPIPRHDTVYWYQQGPGQDPQFLISFYEKMQSDKGSIPDRFSAQQFSDYHSELNMSSLELGDSALYFCASSLGGRGRTGELFFGEGSRLTVL.